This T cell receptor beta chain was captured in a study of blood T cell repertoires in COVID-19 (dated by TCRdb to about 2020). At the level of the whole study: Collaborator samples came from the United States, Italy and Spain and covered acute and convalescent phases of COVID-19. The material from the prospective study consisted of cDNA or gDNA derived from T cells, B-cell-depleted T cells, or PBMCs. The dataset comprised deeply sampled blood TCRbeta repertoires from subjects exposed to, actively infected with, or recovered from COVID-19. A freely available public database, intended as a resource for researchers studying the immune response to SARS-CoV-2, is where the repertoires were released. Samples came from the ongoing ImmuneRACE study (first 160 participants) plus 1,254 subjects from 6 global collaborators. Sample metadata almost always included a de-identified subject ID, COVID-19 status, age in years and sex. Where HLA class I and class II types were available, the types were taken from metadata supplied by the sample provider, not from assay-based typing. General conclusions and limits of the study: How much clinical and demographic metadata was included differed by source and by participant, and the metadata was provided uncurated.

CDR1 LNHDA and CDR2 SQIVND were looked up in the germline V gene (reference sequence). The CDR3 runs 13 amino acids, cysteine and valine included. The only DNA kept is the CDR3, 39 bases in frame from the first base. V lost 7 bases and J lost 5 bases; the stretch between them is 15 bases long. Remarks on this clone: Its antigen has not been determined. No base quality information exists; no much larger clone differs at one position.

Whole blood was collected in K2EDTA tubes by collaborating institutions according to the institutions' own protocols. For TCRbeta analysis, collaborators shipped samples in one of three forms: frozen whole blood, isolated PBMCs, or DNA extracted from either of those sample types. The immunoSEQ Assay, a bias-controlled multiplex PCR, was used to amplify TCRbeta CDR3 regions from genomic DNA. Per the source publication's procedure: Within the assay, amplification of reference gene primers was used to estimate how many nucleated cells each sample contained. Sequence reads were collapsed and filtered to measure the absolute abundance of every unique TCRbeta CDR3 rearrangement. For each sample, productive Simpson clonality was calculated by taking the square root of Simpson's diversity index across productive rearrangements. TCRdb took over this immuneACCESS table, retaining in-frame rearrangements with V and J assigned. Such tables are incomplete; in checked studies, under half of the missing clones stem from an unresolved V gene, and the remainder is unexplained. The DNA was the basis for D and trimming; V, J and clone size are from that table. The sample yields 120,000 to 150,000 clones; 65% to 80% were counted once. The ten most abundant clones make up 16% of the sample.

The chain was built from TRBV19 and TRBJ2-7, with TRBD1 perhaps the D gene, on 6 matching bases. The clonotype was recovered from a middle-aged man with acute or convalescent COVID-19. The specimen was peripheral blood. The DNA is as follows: TGTGCCAGTACACTCAGGGGCCCCGACGAGCAGTACGTC. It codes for CASTLRGPDEQYV.